Below, one T cell receptor (beta chain) is given with its context. The CDR3 is 15 amino acids. Trimming took 5 bases from V and 9 from J; bases not matched to a gene: 13. Looked up from germline, CDR1 is SGHTA and CDR2 is FQGTGA. The data originate from a study of blood T cell repertoires in COVID-19. On the study more broadly: The origin of the acute and convalescent COVID-19 samples was the United States, Italy and Spain. The cDNA or gDNA used as material had been derived from T cells, B-cell-depleted T cells, or PBMCs.

In the source study's methods: Amplification of reference gene primers provided the estimated nucleated cell counts. Produced via immunoSEQ multiplex PCR; TCRdb's table is partial and in-frame only. That table is the source of V, J and clone size, and D and trimming were worked out from the DNA. The repertoire holds some 140,000 clones, with 70% to 90% as singletons. The genes are TRBV7-3 and TRBJ2-1; TRBD2 matches at 7 bases. This clonotype originated in a man aged 70-80 years with active COVID-19. Sequenced material: peripheral blood. The CDR3 region is CASSLNPGLRGEQFF. As DNA, the CDR3 is TGTGCCAGCAGCCTAAATCCGGGACTAAGGGGTGAGCAGTTCTTC. The full variable domain, completed using reference TRBV7-3 and TRBJ2-1, is GAGVSQTPSNKVTEKGKYVELRCDPISGHTALYWYRQSLGQGPEFLIYFQGTGAADDSGLPNDRFFAVRPEGSVSTLKIQRTERGDSAVYLCASSLNPGLRGEQFFGPGTRLTVL.